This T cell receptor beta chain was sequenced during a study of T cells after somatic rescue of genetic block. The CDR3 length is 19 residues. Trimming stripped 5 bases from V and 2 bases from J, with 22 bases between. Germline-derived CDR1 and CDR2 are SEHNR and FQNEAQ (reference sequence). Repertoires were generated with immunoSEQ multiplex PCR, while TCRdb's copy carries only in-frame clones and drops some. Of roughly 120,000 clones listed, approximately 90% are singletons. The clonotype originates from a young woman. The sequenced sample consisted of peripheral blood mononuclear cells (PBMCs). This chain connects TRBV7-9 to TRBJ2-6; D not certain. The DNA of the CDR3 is TGTGCCAGCAGCGATTACCTCCAGAACTTTGGTCCTGGGGCCAACGTCCTGACTTTC. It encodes CASSDYLQNFGPGANVLTF. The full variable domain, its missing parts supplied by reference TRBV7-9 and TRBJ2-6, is DTGVSQNPRHKITKRGQNVTFRCDPISEHNRLYWYRQTLGQGPEFLTYFQNEAQLEKSRLLSDRFSAERPKGSFSTLEIQRTEQGDSAMYLCASSDYLQNFGPGANVLTFGAGSRLTVL.